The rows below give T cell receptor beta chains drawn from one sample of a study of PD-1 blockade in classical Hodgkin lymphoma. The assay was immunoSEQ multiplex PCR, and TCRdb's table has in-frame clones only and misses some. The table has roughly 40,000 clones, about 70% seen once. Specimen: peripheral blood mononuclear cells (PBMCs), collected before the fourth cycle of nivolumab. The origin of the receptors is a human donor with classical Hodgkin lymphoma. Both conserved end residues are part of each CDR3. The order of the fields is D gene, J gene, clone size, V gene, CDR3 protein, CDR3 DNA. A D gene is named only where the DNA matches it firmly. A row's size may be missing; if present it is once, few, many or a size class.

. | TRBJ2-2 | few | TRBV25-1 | CASKHTANTGELFF | TGTGCCAGCAAACACACCGCGAACACCGGGGAGCTGTTTTTT
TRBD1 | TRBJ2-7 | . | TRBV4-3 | CASSHGQGYEQYF | TGCGCCAGCAGCCACGGACAGGGCTACGAGCAGTACTTC
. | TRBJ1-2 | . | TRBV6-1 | CASSVRQKYGYTF | TGTGCCAGCAGTGTGCGACAGAAGTATGGCTACACCTTC
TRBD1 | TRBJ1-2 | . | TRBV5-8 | CASSLGIRTGVYGYTF | TGTGCCAGCAGCTTGGGGATAAGGACAGGGGTGTATGGCTACACCTTC
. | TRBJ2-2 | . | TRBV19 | CASEQGSNTGELFF | TGTGCCAGTGAACAGGGTTCGAACACCGGGGAGCTGTTTTTT
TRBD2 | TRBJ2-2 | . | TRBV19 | CASSMGLAGYTGELFF | TGTGCCAGTAGTATGGGGCTAGCGGGTTACACCGGGGAGCTGTTTTTT
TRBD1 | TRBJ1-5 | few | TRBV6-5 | CASTEGQGSNQPQHF | TGTGCCAGCACCGAGGGACAGGGAAGCAATCAGCCCCAGCATTTT
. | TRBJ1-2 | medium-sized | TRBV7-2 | CASSLRRMNYGYTF | TGTGCCAGCAGCTTAAGAAGAATGAACTATGGCTACACCTTC
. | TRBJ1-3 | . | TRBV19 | CASSIVAGNTIYF | TGTGCCAGTAGTATCGTCGCTGGAAACACCATATATTTT
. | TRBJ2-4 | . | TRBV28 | CASSLLGRAKNIQYF | TGTGCCAGCAGTTTATTGGGGAGGGCCAAAAACATTCAGTACTTC
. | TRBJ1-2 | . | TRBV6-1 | CARQEVSYGYTF | TGTGCCCGCCAAGAGGTGAGCTATGGCTACACCTTC
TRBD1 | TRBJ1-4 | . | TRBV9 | CASSVGTGKEKLFF | TGTGCCAGCAGCGTAGGGACAGGGAAGGAAAAACTGTTTTTT